A single sample gave rise to the 31 T cell receptor beta chains below, sequenced in a study of cytomegalovirus exposure and HLA in healthy donors. Researchers ran the PCR with 60 Vbeta and 13 Jbeta primers. Generated by immunoSEQ multiplex PCR, the TCRdb table keeps only in-frame clones and is missing some. This sample has over 100,000 clones, with more than 60% found just once. What was sequenced was PBMCs. These receptors originate from a female donor in good health and CMV-seronegative.

The chain carries TRBV5-4 and TRBJ2-3; 10 positions agree with TRBD2. Germline V gives CDR1 SGHNT, CDR2 YYREEE (reference sequence). J lost 6 bases, V lost 2 bases, and 9 bases had no gene match. This CDR3 spans 16 amino acids. The CDR3 here is CASSFKSSGGGDTQYF. In DNA form, the CDR3 reads TGTGCCAGCAGCTTTAAGTCTAGCGGGGGCGGGGATACGCAGTATTTT.

The chain is built from TRBV9 and TRBJ1-3; tentative D call: TRBD1 (6 bases). This CDR3 is 15 amino acids long. V was clipped by 2 bases and J by 4 bases, with 13 bases between them. From germline, CDR1 is SGDLS and CDR2 YYNGEE. This CDR3 reads CASSVHRDSGNTIYF. CDR3 in DNA: TGTGCCAGCAGCGTCCACAGGGATTCAGGAAACACCATATATTTT.

The chain has TRBV7-2 and TRBJ2-4, with 8 positions matching TRBD1. Germline CDR1 and CDR2: SGHTA and FQGNSA. This CDR3 is built from 15 residues. The V and J ends lost 5 bases and 3 bases, in that order; junction bases with no gene match: 6. CDR3: CASSRTGQGKNIQYF. In DNA, the CDR3 is TGTGCCAGCAGCCGAACCGGACAGGGCAAAAACATTCAGTACTTC.

V usage is TRBV4-1 and J usage is TRBJ2-1; perhaps TRBD1 as D (5 bases). V was clipped by 6 bases and J by 1 base, with 10 bases between them. The CDR3 spans 14 residues. Looked up from germline, CDR1 is MGHRA and CDR2 is YSYEKL. Written as DNA, the CDR3 is TGCGCCAGCAGTAGCAGGGATTCCTACAATGAGCAGTTCTTC. Its protein product is CASSSRDSYNEQFF.

The chain couples TRBV7-9 to TRBJ1-1; maybe TRBD1 (6 bases). The V gene lost 4 bases and the J gene lost 5 bases, with 14 bases spanning the gap. Per the germline V gene, CDR1 is SEHNR and CDR2 is FQNEAQ (reference sequence). This CDR3 has 14 amino acids. The CDR3 loop reads CASSSDTGFTEAFF. Here the CDR3 DNA reads TGTGCCAGCAGCTCAGATACAGGGTTTACTGAAGCTTTCTTT.

The chain couples TRBV20-1 to TRBJ2-5; the D is unclear. The CDR3 has 11 amino acids. Trimming cost V 3 bases and J 5 bases, with 7 bases left between them. Germline-derived CDR1 and CDR2 are DFQATT and SNEGSKA (reference sequence). The CDR3 nucleotides read TGCAGTGCTAGGAGTGCGGAGACCCAGTACTTC. Residues: CSARSAETQYF.

The chain carries TRBV2 and TRBJ2-3; no clear D gene. Trimming removed 7 bases from V and 0 bases from J, with 8 bases in between. The CDR3 totals 13 residues. Looked up from germline, CDR1 is SNHLY and CDR2 is FYNNEI. As DNA, the CDR3 is TGTGCCAGCAATAAGAGGAGCACAGATACGCAGTATTTT. The encoded protein is CASNKRSTDTQYF.

The rearrangement links TRBV4-2 to TRBJ1-1; unclear D gene. Trimming left V 2 bases short and J 8 bases short, with 30 bases between. This CDR3 contains 19 residues. Germline CDR1 is LGHNA and CDR2 is YNFKEQ. The CDR3 is CASSQLQPLEGLEEEEAFF. Written as DNA, the CDR3 is TGTGCCAGCAGCCAACTCCAGCCGTTAGAGGGCCTCGAAGAAGAGGAAGCTTTCTTT.

CDR3 protein: CAWTAGDMQPQHF. CDR3 nucleotide sequence: TGTGCCTGGACCGCGGGGGATATGCAGCCCCAGCATTTT. This sequence joins TRBV30 and TRBJ1-5, with D possibly matching TRBD1 (5 bases). Trimming stripped 4 bases from V and 7 bases from J, with 14 bases between. Looked up from germline, CDR1 is GTSNPN and CDR2 is SVGIG (reference sequence). This CDR3 spans 13 amino acids.

This chain links TRBV4-3 with TRBJ1-1; D is unclear. V was pared by 0 bases and J by 4 bases, with 9 bases between. This CDR3 is 14 amino acids long. Germline assignment: CDR1 LGHNA and CDR2 YSLEER. The CDR3 loop is CASSQDGRGTEAFF. As DNA, the CDR3 is TGCGCCAGCAGCCAAGATGGTCGGGGCACTGAAGCTTTCTTT.

The genes are TRBV7-9 and TRBJ1-2; a possible D gene is TRBD1 (6 bases). This CDR3 has 13 amino acids. Deletions cut 5 bases from V and 6 bases from J, with 13 bases between. In germline, CDR1 is SEHNR, CDR2 FQNEAQ (reference sequence). The CDR3 DNA reads as TGTGCCAGCAGCCCGCGACAGGAGCATGGCTACACCTTC. Residues: CASSPRQEHGYTF.

The gene calls are TRBV15 and TRBJ2-1; the D is unclear. The V gene's germline CDR1 is LNHNV and CDR2 YYDKDF (reference sequence). The CDR3 runs to 15 residues. The V end was cut by 3 bases, the J end by 2 bases, with 11 bases between. In DNA, the CDR3 is TGTGCCACCAGCAGTGGCCTGGGCCCCTACAATGAGCAGTTCTTC. This encodes CATSSGLGPYNEQFF.

The rearrangement uses TRBV18 and TRBJ1-1, with 7 bases lining up with TRBD1. This CDR3 is built from 17 residues. Germline CDR1 is KGHSH and CDR2 is LQKENI. The V gene end was trimmed by 2 bases and the J gene end by 1 base; junction bases not matched to a gene: 10. CDR3 residues: CASSPSRGGGGNTEAFF. The CDR3 DNA is TGTGCCAGCTCACCATCCCGTGGAGGGGGCGGGAACACTGAAGCTTTCTTT.

This clone was recorded a few times. The chain uses TRBV5-6 and TRBJ2-2; TRBD1 might be the D (6 bases). This CDR3 contains 15 residues. Germline V gene data show CDR1 as SGHDT and CDR2 as YYEEEE. Trimming stripped 2 bases from V and 2 bases from J, with 10 bases between. Here the CDR3 DNA reads TGTGCCAGCAGCTTCTGGGGGACAAACACCGGGGAGCTGTTTTTT. This gives the protein CASSFWGTNTGELFF.

This clone was detected once. The chain uses TRBV6-6 and TRBJ1-1, with D possibly TRBD1 on 5 matching bases. The CDR3 runs to 12 residues. V was clipped by 6 bases and J by 7 bases, with 12 bases between them. Germline CDR1 is MNHNY and CDR2 is SVGAGI (reference sequence). Here the CDR3 DNA reads TGTGCCAGCAGGACAGAAGCCGGTGAAGCTTTCTTT. Encoded protein: CASRTEAGEAFF.

This clone occurred once. J is TRBJ2-5 and V is TRBV28; 8 positions match TRBD1. The J call is uncertain, as TRBJ2-7 better fits the DNA end. This CDR3 comprises 16 residues. Germline assignment: CDR1 MDHEN and CDR2 SYDVKM. CDR3 nucleotide sequence: TGTGCCAGCAGTGACCCCTGGACAGGGCGAAGCTACGAGCAGTACTTC. It yields the protein CASSDPWTGRSYEQYF.

The chain links TRBV7-9 to TRBJ2-7, with 9 bases identical to TRBD1. V shed 10 bases and J 3 bases; nucleotides not matched to a gene: 10. The CDR3 spans 14 residues. The germline gives CDR1 SEHNR, CDR2 FQNEAQ (reference sequence). The CDR3: CATDLGTGIYEQYF. The CDR3 region has the DNA TGTGCCACCGACCTCGGGACAGGGATCTACGAGCAGTACTTC.

This sequence joins TRBV6-5 and TRBJ2-5; the match to TRBD2 covers 10 bases. The CDR3 has 16 residues. In germline, CDR1 is MNHEY, CDR2 SVGAGI. J gave up 6 bases and V 0 bases, and 7 bases lay outside the gene matches. CDR3: CASSYSQRGGRKTQYF. CDR3 nucleotides: TGTGCCAGCAGTTACTCACAGCGGGGGGGCCGGAAGACCCAGTACTTC.

The gene calls are TRBV5-1 and TRBJ2-5; D ambiguous. V was clipped by 0 bases and J by 5 bases, with 8 bases between them. CDR1 and CDR2 (germline): SGHRS, YFSETQ. CDR3 length: 13 amino acids. The CDR3 bases are TGCGCCAGCAGCTTGGGAGCGCTGGAGACCCAGTACTTC. Its translation: CASSLGALETQYF.

V usage is TRBV7-6 and J usage is TRBJ2-1; 7 positions match TRBD1. J lost 1 base, V lost 4 bases, and 4 bases had no gene match. Germline-derived CDR1 and CDR2 are SGHVS and FNYEAQ. This CDR3 spans 15 amino acids. DNA for the CDR3: TGTGCCAGCAGCTCGACAGGGCAGTCCTACAATGAGCAGTTCTTC. Its translation: CASSSTGQSYNEQFF.

The rearrangement links TRBV4-2 to TRBJ2-5; 7 nucleotides match TRBD2. Trimming took 0 bases from V and 1 from J; bases not matched to a gene: 11. This CDR3 has 18 amino acids. Germline V lookup: CDR1 LGHNA, CDR2 YNFKEQ. CDR3 amino acids: CASSQEHSPGRVQETQYF. The CDR3 coding sequence is TGTGCCAGCAGCCAAGAGCACTCCCCGGGGAGGGTCCAAGAGACCCAGTACTTC.

This clone turned up a few times. The V and J genes are TRBV6-1 and TRBJ1-2, with TRBD1 as a possible D gene (6 bases). V was clipped by 2 bases and J by 0 bases, with 10 bases between them. CDR1 and CDR2 (germline): MNHNS, SASEGT. The CDR3 is 15 residues long. The CDR3 nucleotides read TGTGCCAGCAGTGAACTAGGGGGGGCTAACTATGGCTACACCTTC. Translating it yields CASSELGGANYGYTF.

The chain carries TRBV7-9 and TRBJ1-2; TRBD1 matches 7 bases. The CDR3 runs to 17 residues. With 5 bases clipped from V and 2 bases from J, the junction kept 14 bases outside the gene matches. Germline V gene lookup returns CDR1 SEHNR and CDR2 FQNEAQ (reference sequence). CDR3 sequence: CASSGKLRDSLNYGYTF. Written as DNA, the CDR3 is TGTGCCAGCAGCGGAAAGCTTAGGGACAGCCTAAACTATGGCTACACCTTC.

The chain has TRBV5-6 and TRBJ2-3; D possibly corresponds to TRBD1 (6 bases). CDR1 is SGHDT and CDR2 is YYEEEE in the germline V gene. The CDR3 has 15 amino acids. V was shortened by 0 bases and J by 0 bases, with 8 bases between the two germline ends. This CDR3 reads CASSLDDRSTDTQYF. The CDR3 DNA sequence: TGTGCCAGCAGCTTGGACGACAGGAGCACAGATACGCAGTATTTT.

J is TRBJ2-7 and V is TRBV5-4, with TRBD1 identical over 10 bases. V lost 4 bases and J lost 3; bases outside the gene matches: 7. Germline V gene data show CDR1 as SGHNT and CDR2 as YYREEE (reference sequence). The CDR3 contains 15 residues. This CDR3 is CASSDRWTGGYEQYF. CDR3 DNA: TGTGCCAGCAGCGACCGATGGACAGGGGGCTACGAGCAGTACTTC.

The V call is TRBV4-1, the J call TRBJ2-1; 7 bases align to TRBD1. The germline gives CDR1 MGHRA, CDR2 YSYEKL. This CDR3 contains 17 residues. V lost 0 bases to trimming and J lost 6 bases; unmatched junction nucleotides: 11. The CDR3 coding sequence is TGCGCCAGCAGCCAAGATGGGGTAATAGGGGGCCGCAATGAGCAGTTCTTC. Translating gives CASSQDGVIGGRNEQFF.

This clone was seen just once. CDR3: CASRLAGGDYEQYF. CDR3 coding DNA: TGTGCCAGCAGATTAGCGGGGGGGGACTACGAGCAGTACTTC. This chain uses TRBV4-2 with TRBJ2-7; 11 bases line up with TRBD2. The CDR3 has 14 residues. The J segment lost 3 bases and the V segment lost 6 bases, leaving 4 bases of the junction unmatched. Germline-derived CDR1 and CDR2 are LGHNA and YNFKEQ.

CDR3 sequence: CASSCPPHGGGGSSYEQYF. CDR3 DNA: TGTGCCAGCAGTTGCCCGCCTCATGGCGGGGGGGGCTCCTCCTACGAGCAGTACTTC. V is TRBV27 and J is TRBJ2-7; TRBD2 matches 9 bases. Germline loops: CDR1 MNHEY, CDR2 SMNVEV (reference sequence). This CDR3 contains 19 residues. Trimming cost V 4 bases and J 0 bases; bases outside gene matches: 16.

The chain combines TRBV2 with TRBJ2-6; D perhaps matches TRBD1 (6 bases). Trimming shortened V by 4 bases and J by 1 base, and 8 bases separated the two germline ends. CDR1 and CDR2 (germline): SNHLY, FYNNEI. The CDR3 is made up of 15 amino acids. The CDR3 nucleotides read TGTGCCAGCAGTGGTACAGGGTCTGGGGCCAACGTCCTGACTTTC. This encodes CASSGTGSGANVLTF. Supplemented by reference TRBV2 and TRBJ2-6, the full variable domain reads EPEVTQTPSHQVTQMGQEVILRCVPISNHLYFYWYRQILGQKVEFLVSFYNNEISEKSEIFDDQFSVERPDGSNFTLKIRSTKLEDSAMYFCASSGTGSGANVLTFGAGSRLTVL.

The gene calls are TRBV4-3 and TRBJ2-5; a weak D match, TRBD1 (5 bases). CDR1 is LGHNA, CDR2 YSLEER, per germline. The V gene lost 0 bases and the J gene lost 4 bases, with 15 bases spanning the gap. The CDR3 contains 16 residues. The DNA of the CDR3 is TGCGCCAGCAGCCAAGATAGGCCAGGGCCAGGAGAGACCCAGTACTTC. Residues: CASSQDRPGPGETQYF.

The chain couples TRBV23-1 to TRBJ1-2, with D perhaps matching TRBD1 (5 bases). TRBV23-1 is assigned to the ORF class and has an uncertain function. The CDR3 extends over 17 amino acids. The germline V and J ends were trimmed by 6 bases and 8 bases, with 28 bases remaining between them. The CDR3 DNA is TGCGCCAGCAGCCCCCCCAGGGTTCCCAGCCAGGATTCGGGCTACACCTTC. Encoded protein: CASSPPRVPSQDSGYTF.